This entry features one TCR beta chain sequence. V gave up 4 bases and J gave up 2 bases, with 20 bases separating them. This CDR3 is 17 amino acids long. Per the germline V gene, CDR1 is MDHEN and CDR2 is SYDVKM. At the deep level, the assay was run. The protocol was immunoSEQ multiplex PCR, while the TCRdb copy is restricted to in-frame clones and leaves out a portion. The sample records roughly 2,300,000 clones, around 93% being singletons. Naive CD45RA+ and memory CD45RA-negative subsets were split from CD4+ cells. These data belong to a study of shared clonotypes between healthy human individuals.

The sample was naive CD4+ T cells from PBMCs. Subset meaning: CD45RA+ positively selected. This TCR came from a man aged 18 to 35 in good health. Some clones in this sample may be carry-over from other donors' samples. The J gene is TRBJ1-1, the V gene TRBV28, with no clear D. CDR3 sequence: CASSSAATRAPNTEAFF. The CDR3 nucleotides are TGTGCCAGCAGTTCGGCGGCGACACGCGCGCCAAACACTGAAGCTTTCTTT.